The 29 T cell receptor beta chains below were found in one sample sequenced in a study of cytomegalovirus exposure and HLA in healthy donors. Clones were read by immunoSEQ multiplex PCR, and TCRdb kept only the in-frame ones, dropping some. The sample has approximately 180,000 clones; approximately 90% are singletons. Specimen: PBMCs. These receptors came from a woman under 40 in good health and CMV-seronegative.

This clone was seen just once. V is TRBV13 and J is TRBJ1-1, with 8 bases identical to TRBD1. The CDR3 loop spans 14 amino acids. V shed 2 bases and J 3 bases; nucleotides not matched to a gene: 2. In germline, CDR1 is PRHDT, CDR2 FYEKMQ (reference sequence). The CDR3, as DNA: TGTGCCAGCAGCTTAACAGGGGGGGACACTGAAGCTTTCTTT. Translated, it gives CASSLTGGDTEAFF.

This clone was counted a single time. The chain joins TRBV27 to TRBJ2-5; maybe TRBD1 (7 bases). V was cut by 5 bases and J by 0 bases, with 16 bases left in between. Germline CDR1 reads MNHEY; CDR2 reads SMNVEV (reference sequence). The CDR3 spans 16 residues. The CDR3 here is CASSHITGDYQETQYF. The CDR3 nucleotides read TGTGCCAGCAGTCATATTACAGGGGACTACCAAGAGACCCAGTACTTC.

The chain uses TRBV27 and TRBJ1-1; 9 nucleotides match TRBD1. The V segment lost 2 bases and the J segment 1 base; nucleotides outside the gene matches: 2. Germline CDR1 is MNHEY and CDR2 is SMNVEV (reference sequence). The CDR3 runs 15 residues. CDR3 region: CASSLTGGTNTEAFF. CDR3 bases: TGTGCCAGCAGTTTAACAGGGGGCACGAACACTGAAGCTTTCTTT.

The CDR3 DNA follows: TGCGCCAGCAGCTTGAGCAGCGGGGGTTTCTCTGGGGCCAACGTCCTGACTTTC. It specifies CASSLSSGGFSGANVLTF. The chain has TRBV5-1 and TRBJ2-6, with 8 bases lining up with TRBD2. Germline loops: CDR1 SGHRS, CDR2 YFSETQ. V dropped 1 base and J dropped 0; count of bases not matched to a gene: 6. The CDR3 is made up of 18 amino acids.

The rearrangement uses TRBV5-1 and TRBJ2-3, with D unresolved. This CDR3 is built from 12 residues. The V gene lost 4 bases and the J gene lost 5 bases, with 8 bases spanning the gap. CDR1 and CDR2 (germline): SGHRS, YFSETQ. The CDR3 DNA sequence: TGCGCCAGCAGCGTAAACTTAGATACGCAGTATTTT. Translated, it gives CASSVNLDTQYF.

DNA of the CDR3: TGCAGCGTTAACGGGGGAAACCAAGAGACCCAGTACTTC. Protein product: CSVNGGNQETQYF. The chain combines TRBV29-1 with TRBJ2-5; D is possibly TRBD2 (6 bases). The CDR3 is made up of 13 amino acids. The germline V gene has CDR1 SQVTM and CDR2 ANQGSEA. V shed 5 bases and J shed 0 bases, with 10 bases lying between them.

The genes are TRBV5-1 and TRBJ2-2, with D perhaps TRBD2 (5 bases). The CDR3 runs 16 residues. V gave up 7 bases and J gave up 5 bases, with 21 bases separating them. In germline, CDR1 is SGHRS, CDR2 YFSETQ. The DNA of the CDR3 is TGCGCCAGCTCGAAAAATGTGGGAGCGGAAACCGGGGAGCTGTTTTTT. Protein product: CASSKNVGAETGELFF.

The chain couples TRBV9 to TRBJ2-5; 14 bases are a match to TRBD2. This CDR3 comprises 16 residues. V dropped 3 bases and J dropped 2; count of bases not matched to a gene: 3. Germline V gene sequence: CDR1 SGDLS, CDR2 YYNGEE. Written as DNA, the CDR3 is TGTGCCAGCAGCGCCCGACTAGCGGGGGGGCAAGAGACCCAGTACTTC. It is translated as CASSARLAGGQETQYF. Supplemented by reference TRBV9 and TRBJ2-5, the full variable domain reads DSGVTQTPKHLITATGQRVTLRCSPRSGDLSVYWYQQSLDQGLQFLIQYYNGEERAKGNILERFSAQQFPDLHSELNLSSLELGDSALYFCASSARLAGGQETQYFGPGTRLLVL.

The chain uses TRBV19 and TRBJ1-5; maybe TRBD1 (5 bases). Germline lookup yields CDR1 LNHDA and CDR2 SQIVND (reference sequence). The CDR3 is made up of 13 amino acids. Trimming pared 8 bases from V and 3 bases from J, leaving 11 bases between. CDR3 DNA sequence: TGTGCCAGTGTGGGGGGATTCAATCAGCCCCAGCATTTT. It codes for CASVGGFNQPQHF.

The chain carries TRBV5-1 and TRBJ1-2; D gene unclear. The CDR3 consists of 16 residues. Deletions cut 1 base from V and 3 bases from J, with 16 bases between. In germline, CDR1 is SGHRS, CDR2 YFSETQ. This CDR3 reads CASSLPQVRSDYGYTF. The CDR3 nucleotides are TGCGCCAGCAGCTTGCCGCAGGTACGGTCGGACTATGGCTACACCTTC.

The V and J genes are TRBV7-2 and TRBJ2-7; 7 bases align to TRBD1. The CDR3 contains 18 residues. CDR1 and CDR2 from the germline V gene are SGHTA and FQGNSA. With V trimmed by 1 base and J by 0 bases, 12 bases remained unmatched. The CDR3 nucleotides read TGTGCCAGCAGCTTAGTCCCCGGGACAGATTTCTTCTCCTACGAGCAGTACTTC. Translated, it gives CASSLVPGTDFFSYEQYF.

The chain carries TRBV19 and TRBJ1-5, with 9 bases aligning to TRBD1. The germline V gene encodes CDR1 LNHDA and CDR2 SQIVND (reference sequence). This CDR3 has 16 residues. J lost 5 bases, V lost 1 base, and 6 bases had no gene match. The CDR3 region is CASSIGEGQGYQPQHF. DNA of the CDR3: TGTGCCAGTAGTATAGGGGAGGGACAGGGATATCAGCCCCAGCATTTT.

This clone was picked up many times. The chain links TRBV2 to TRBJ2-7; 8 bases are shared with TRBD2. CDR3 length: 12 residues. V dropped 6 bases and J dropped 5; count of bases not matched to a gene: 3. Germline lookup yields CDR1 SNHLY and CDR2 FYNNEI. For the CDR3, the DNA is TGTGCCAGCAGCTGGACTAGCAACGAGCAGTACTTC. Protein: CASSWTSNEQYF.

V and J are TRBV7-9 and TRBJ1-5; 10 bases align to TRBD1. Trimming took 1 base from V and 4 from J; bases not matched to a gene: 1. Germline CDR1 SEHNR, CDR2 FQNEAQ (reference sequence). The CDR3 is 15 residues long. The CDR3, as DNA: TGTGCCAGCAGCTTAGGGACAGGGGGGAATCAGCCCCAGCATTTT. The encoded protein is CASSLGTGGNQPQHF.

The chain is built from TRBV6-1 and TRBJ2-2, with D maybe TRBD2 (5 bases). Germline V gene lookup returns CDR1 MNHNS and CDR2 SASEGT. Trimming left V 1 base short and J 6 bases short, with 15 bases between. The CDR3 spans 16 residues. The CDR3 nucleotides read TGTGCCAGCAGTGAAGGACGGGGAGAGGGAGCCGGGGAGCTGTTTTTT. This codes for CASSEGRGEGAGELFF.

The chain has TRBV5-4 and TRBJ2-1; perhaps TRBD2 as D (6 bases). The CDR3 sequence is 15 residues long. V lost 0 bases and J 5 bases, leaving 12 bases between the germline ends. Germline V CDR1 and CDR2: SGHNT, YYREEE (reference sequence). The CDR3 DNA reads TGTGCCAGCAGCTTGGTGGGGGGACTTAACAATGAGCAGTTCTTC. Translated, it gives CASSLVGGLNNEQFF.

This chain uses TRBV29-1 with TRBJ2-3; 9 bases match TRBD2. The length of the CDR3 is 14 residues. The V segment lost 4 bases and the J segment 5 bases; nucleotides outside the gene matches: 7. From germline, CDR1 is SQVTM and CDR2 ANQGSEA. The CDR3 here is CSVVSGGLIDTQYF. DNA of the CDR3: TGCAGCGTTGTGAGCGGGGGGTTAATAGATACGCAGTATTTT.

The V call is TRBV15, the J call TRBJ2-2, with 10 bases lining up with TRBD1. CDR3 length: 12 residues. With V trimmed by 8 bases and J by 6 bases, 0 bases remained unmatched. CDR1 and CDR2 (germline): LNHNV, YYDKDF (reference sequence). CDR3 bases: TGTGCCACCGGACAGGGGGCCGGGGAGCTGTTTTTT. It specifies CATGQGAGELFF.

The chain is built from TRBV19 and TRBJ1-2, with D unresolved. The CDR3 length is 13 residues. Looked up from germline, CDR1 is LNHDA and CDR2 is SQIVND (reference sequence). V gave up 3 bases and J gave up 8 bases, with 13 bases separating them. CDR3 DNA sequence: TGTGCCAGTAGTATCGGGAGGACCCGAGGCTACACCTTC. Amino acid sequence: CASSIGRTRGYTF. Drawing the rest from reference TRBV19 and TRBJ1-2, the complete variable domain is DGGITQSPKYLFRKEGQNVTLSCEQNLNHDAMYWYRQDPGQGLRLIYYSQIVNDFQKGDIAEGYSVSREKKESFPLTVTSAQKNPTAFYLCASSIGRTRGYTFGSGTRLTVV.

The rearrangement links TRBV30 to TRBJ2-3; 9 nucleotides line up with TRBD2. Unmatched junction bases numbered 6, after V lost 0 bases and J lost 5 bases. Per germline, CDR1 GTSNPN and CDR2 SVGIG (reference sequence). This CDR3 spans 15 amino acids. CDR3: CAWSVLAGGLDTQYF. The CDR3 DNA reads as TGTGCCTGGAGTGTACTTGCGGGGGGGTTAGATACGCAGTATTTT.

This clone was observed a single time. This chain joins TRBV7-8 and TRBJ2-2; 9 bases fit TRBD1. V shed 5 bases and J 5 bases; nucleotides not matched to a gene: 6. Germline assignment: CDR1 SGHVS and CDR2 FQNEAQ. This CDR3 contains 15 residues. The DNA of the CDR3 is TGTGCCAGCAGCCCCACGGGGACAGGGACCGGGGAGCTGTTTTTT. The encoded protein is CASSPTGTGTGELFF.

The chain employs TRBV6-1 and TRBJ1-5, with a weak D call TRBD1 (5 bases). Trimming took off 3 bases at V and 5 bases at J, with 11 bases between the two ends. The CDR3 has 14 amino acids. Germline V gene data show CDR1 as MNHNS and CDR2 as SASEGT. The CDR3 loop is CASSDWGVDQPQHF. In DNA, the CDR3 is TGTGCCAGCAGTGATTGGGGGGTCGATCAGCCCCAGCATTTT.

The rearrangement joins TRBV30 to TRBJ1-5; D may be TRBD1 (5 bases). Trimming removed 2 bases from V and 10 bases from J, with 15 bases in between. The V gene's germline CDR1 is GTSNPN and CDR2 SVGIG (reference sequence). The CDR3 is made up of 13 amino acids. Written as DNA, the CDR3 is TGTGCCTGGAGTTTAACCTCGGGGGGACCCCAGCATTTT. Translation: CAWSLTSGGPQHF.

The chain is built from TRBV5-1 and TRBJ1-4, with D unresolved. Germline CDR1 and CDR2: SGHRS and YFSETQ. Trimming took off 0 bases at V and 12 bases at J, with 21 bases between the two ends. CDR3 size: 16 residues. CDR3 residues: CASSLGVAGLRNELFF. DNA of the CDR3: TGCGCCAGCAGCTTGGGCGTCGCTGGACTACGGAATGAACTGTTTTTT.

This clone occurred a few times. CDR3 sequence reads: CASSYTSGPGNEQFF. DNA of the CDR3: TGTGCCAGCAGTTACACTAGCGGGCCAGGGAATGAGCAGTTCTTC. This sequence joins TRBV6-5 and TRBJ2-1, with TRBD2 matching 9 bases. V shed 2 bases, J shed 7 bases, and the junction held 6 bases outside the gene matches. The germline V gene encodes CDR1 MNHEY and CDR2 SVGAGI. The CDR3 has 15 residues.

The CDR3 bases are TGTGCCAGCAGCTTGGGGGGGGACTATGGCTACACCTTC. Amino acid sequence: CASSLGGDYGYTF. The V and J genes are TRBV5-6 and TRBJ1-2; D perhaps matches TRBD1 (5 bases). CDR1 and CDR2 from the germline V gene are SGHDT and YYEEEE. The germline V and J ends were trimmed by 0 bases and 3 bases, with 6 bases remaining between them. The CDR3 contains 13 residues.

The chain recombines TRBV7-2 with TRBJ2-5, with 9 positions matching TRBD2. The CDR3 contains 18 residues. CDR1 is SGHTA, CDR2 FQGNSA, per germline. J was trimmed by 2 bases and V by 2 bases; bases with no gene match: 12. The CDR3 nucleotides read TGTGCCAGCAGCTTAAAGTTGGCGGGGGGGCGGCCACAAGAGACCCAGTACTTC. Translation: CASSLKLAGGRPQETQYF.

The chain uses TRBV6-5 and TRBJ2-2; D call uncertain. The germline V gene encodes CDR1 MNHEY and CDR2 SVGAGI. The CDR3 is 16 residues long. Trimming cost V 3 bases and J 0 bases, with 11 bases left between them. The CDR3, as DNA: TGTGCCAGCAGTTATTACAGTCGAACGAACACCGGGGAGCTGTTTTTT. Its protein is CASSYYSRTNTGELFF.

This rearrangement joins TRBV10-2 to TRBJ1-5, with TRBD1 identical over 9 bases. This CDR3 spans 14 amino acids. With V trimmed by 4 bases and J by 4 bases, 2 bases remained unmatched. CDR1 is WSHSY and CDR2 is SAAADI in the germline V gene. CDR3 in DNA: TGCGCCAGCAGTGTGGGGACAGGGAATCAGCCCCAGCATTTT. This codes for CASSVGTGNQPQHF.